These 11 T cell receptor beta chains came from one sample sequenced in a study of PD-L1 blockade in urothelial cancer. Profiled with immunoSEQ multiplex PCR; TCRdb holds only in-frame clones, not every one. The profile shows some 76,000 clones, roughly nine tenths of them singletons. This specimen was PBMCs, taken around atezolizumab (anti-PD-L1) treatment. The receptors come from a man aged 55 to 69 with urothelial cancer.

The chain couples TRBV25-1 to TRBJ2-7; TRBD1 matches at 9 bases. CDR3 length equals 15 residues. V shed 9 bases and J 0 bases; nucleotides not matched to a gene: 9. Germline CDR1 reads MGHDK; CDR2 reads SYGVNS. The CDR3: CASRKGTGSSYEQYF. The DNA for the CDR3 is TGTGCCAGTAGAAAGGGGACAGGGAGCTCCTACGAGCAGTACTTC.

This chain links TRBV11-2 with TRBJ1-1, with 12 bases that match TRBD1. The CDR3 has 15 residues. The V gene's germline CDR1 is SGHAT and CDR2 FQNNGV. Trimming at V came to 6 bases and at J to 1 base, leaving 3 bases not matched to a gene. Here the CDR3 reads CASRGQGARNTEAFF. The CDR3 nucleotides read TGTGCCAGCAGGGGACAGGGGGCGAGGAACACTGAAGCTTTCTTT.

This clone has a handful of counts. This chain uses TRBV4-1 with TRBJ2-7; a weak D match, TRBD2 (5 bases). CDR3 length: 14 amino acids. V lost 1 base to trimming and J lost 2 bases, with 9 bases between them. The V gene's germline CDR1 is MGHRA and CDR2 YSYEKL. CDR3 residues: CASSQGEIAYEQYF. CDR3 DNA: TGCGCCAGCAGCCAAGGGGAGATAGCCTACGAGCAGTACTTC.

The chain links TRBV5-6 to TRBJ2-3, with TRBD2 matching 8 bases. Trimming took 4 bases from V and 4 from J; bases not matched to a gene: 8. CDR1 SGHDT and CDR2 YYEEEE come from the germline V gene. The CDR3 is made up of 15 amino acids. The CDR3 sequence is CASSLGGGRADTQYF. The CDR3 DNA sequence: TGTGCCAGCAGCCTCGGCGGGGGGAGGGCAGATACGCAGTATTTT. The entire variable domain, with the rest obtained from reference TRBV5-6 and TRBJ2-3, is as follows: DAGVTQSPTHLIKTRGQQVTLRCSPKSGHDTVSWYQQALGQGPQFIFQYYEEEERQRGNFPDRFSGHQFPNYSSELNVNALLLGDSALYLCASSLGGGRADTQYFGPGTRLTVL.

This chain connects TRBV11-3 to TRBJ1-1; TRBD1 might be the D (5 bases). The CDR3 consists of 14 residues. Trimming removed 2 bases from V and 1 base from J, with 8 bases in between. Germline assignment: CDR1 SGHNT and CDR2 YENEEA. This chain's CDR3 is CASSLSTGNTEAFF. DNA of the CDR3: TGTGCCAGCAGCTTATCTACAGGGAACACTGAAGCTTTCTTT.

This chain links TRBV28 with TRBJ1-2; no clear D gene. Deletions cut 8 bases from V and 4 bases from J, with 23 bases between. The CDR3 is made up of 16 amino acids. Germline V CDR1 and CDR2: MDHEN, SYDVKM. CDR3 protein: CASELGGSRMGYGYTF. The DNA of the CDR3 is TGTGCCAGCGAGTTAGGCGGGTCTCGGATGGGCTATGGCTACACCTTC.

V gene TRBV7-9 combines with J gene TRBJ2-1; tentative D call: TRBD2 (7 bases). The CDR3 totals 15 residues. With 5 bases removed from V and 10 bases from J, the gap between germline ends came to 21 bases. Germline values: CDR1 SEHNR, CDR2 FQNEAQ (reference sequence). The CDR3 is CASSLHERDKGEQFF. CDR3 sequence (DNA): TGTGCCAGCAGCCTCCACGAGCGGGACAAGGGGGAGCAGTTCTTC.

The V and J genes are TRBV9 and TRBJ1-4, with TRBD1 as a possible D gene (5 bases). V was shortened by 6 bases and J by 0 bases, with 9 bases between the two germline ends. The CDR3 consists of 14 residues. Germline CDR1 SGDLS, CDR2 YYNGEE. This CDR3 reads CASNGGSTNEKLFF. DNA for the CDR3: TGTGCCAGCAACGGGGGGTCAACTAATGAAAAACTGTTTTTT.

The chain recombines TRBV19 with TRBJ2-7; 8 bases match TRBD2. This CDR3 region has 15 residues. The V gene end was trimmed by 5 bases and the J gene end by 6 bases; junction bases not matched to a gene: 12. CDR1 is LNHDA, CDR2 SQIVND, per germline (reference sequence). The CDR3 here is CASSPTRAGGPEQYF. DNA for the CDR3: TGTGCCAGTAGTCCTACTAGGGCGGGGGGACCCGAGCAGTACTTC.

V usage is TRBV28 and J usage is TRBJ2-7; TRBD1 matches 8 bases. V trimming: 6 bases; J trimming: 3 bases; junction bases outside the gene matches: 7. The CDR3 runs to 14 residues. The germline V gene encodes CDR1 MDHEN and CDR2 SYDVKM. The CDR3 sequence is CASSPTTGVYEQYF. The CDR3 DNA sequence: TGTGCCAGCAGCCCGACGACAGGGGTCTACGAGCAGTACTTC. Full variable domain (remainder filled in from reference TRBV28 and TRBJ2-7): DVKVTQSSRYLVKRTGEKVFLECVQDMDHENMFWYRQDPGLGLRLIYFSYDVKMKEKGDIPEGYSVSREKKERFSLILESASTNQTSMYLCASSPTTGVYEQYFGPGTRLTVT.

The rearrangement uses TRBV18 and TRBJ2-7, with D perhaps matching TRBD2 (5 bases). Trimming left V 6 bases short and J 1 base short, with 10 bases between. CDR3 size: 13 residues. CDR1 is KGHSH and CDR2 is LQKENI in the germline V gene. The CDR3, as DNA: TGTGCCAGCTCCTCCACGGGGTCCTACGAGCAGTACTTC. Amino acids: CASSSTGSYEQYF.